This T cell receptor (beta chain) was profiled in a study of identical twins. With template switching, a universal primer site was added, and the cDNA carried unique molecular identifiers. TCRdb redid the calling of the 5' RACE reads with MiXCR, one entry per CDR3 protein. Among hundreds of thousands of distinct CDR3 sequences listed, roughly 7% were seen once. Study-level results: It was cross-sectional statistical analysis, not following the same donors, that the conclusions relied on.

All donors were healthy Caucasians. On this clonotype: The antigen remains unidentified.

Germline CDR1 is SNHLY and CDR2 is FYNNEI. The V and J ends lost 7 bases and 3 bases, in that order; junction bases with no gene match: 11. This CDR3 is built from 16 residues. These data were also filed under a second study, of yellow fever vaccine responses in identical twins.

The sequenced sample consisted of memory (CD45RO+) T cells sorted from blood. The TCR was taken from a woman in her late teens or twenties in good health. This chain connects TRBV2 to TRBJ2-3; 9 bases align to TRBD2. Written as DNA, the CDR3 is TGTGCCAGCAAGAGGGAGGGGCTAGCGGGAACAGATACGCAGTATTTT. Protein product: CASKREGLAGTDTQYF.